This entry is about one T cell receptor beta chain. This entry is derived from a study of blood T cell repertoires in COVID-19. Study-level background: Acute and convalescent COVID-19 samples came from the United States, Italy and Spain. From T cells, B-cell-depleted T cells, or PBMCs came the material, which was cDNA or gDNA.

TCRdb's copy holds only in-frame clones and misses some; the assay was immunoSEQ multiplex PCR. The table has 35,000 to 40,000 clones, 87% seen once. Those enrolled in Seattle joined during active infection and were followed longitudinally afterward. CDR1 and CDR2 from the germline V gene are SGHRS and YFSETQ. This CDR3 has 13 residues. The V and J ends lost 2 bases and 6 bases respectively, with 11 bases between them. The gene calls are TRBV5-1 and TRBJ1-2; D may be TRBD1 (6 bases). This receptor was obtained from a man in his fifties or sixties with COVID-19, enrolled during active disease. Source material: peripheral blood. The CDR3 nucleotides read TGCGCCAGCAGCTTAGCAACAGGGCATGGCTACACCTTC. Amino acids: CASSLATGHGYTF.